These T cell receptor beta chains were read from a single sample in a study of blood T cell repertoires in COVID-19. Libraries were prepared by immunoSEQ multiplex PCR; TCRdb keeps only in-frame clonotypes and omits some of them. The sample holds 170,000 or so clones, just over 85% seen once. Sequencing was carried out using peripheral blood. Receptors originate from a man in his forties or fifties with active or convalescent COVID-19. The conserved cysteine and the conserved F or W are not part of the CDR3 here. A clone size is listed for some rows: how often the clone was seen (once, few, many), or a class if it is expanded.

CDR3aa | j_gene | abundance | v_gene
ASSTWTRSRETQY | TRBJ2-5 | . | TRBV14
ASRWTAITYEQY | TRBJ2-7 | once | TRBV27
ASRLLTGYVNYGYT | TRBJ1-2 | once | TRBV5-1
ASGTNRGGHTGELF | TRBJ2-2 | . | TRBV12-5
ASSRQGSTEAF | TRBJ1-1 | . | TRBV18
AIRGQGGDSPLH | TRBJ1-6 | . | TRBV10-3
ASQGAHGEGNTEAF | TRBJ1-1 | . | TRBV24-1
ASSAGPYEQY | TRBJ2-7 | . | TRBV12-3/TRBV12-4
ASSFGTSGSHEQY | TRBJ2-7 | . | TRBV5-4
ASSESGNTIY | TRBJ1-3 | . | TRBV18
ASSLVSGYPSSALH | TRBJ1-6 | . | TRBV5-6
ASRDRGLGNSPLH | TRBJ1-6 | . | TRBV19
ASSPVWDRVYEQY | TRBJ2-7 | . | TRBV5-1
ASSPGGGDEKLF | TRBJ1-4 | . | TRBV18
ASSWANTEAF | TRBJ1-1 | . | TRBV12-3/TRBV12-4
ASRQGQGSYNEQF | TRBJ2-1 | . | TRBV5-1
ASSQGLAAKGDTQY | TRBJ2-3 | . | TRBV4-1
ASSYSGTGWTEAF | TRBJ1-1 | . | TRBV6-2/TRBV6-3
ASSQGGYITEQF | TRBJ2-1 | . | TRBV14
ASSYRTGRSSPLH | TRBJ1-6 | . | TRBV6-5
ATSDPRDSRNEQF | TRBJ2-1 | . | TRBV24-1
ASSWSLNYGYT | TRBJ1-2 | . | TRBV6-5
ASSTGVGYT | TRBJ1-2 | few | TRBV18
ATSESTGSRPSYNEQF | TRBJ2-1 | . | TRBV24-1
ASSPKPGLNYQETQY | TRBJ2-5 | . | TRBV9
ASSQPPTSRPTGELF | TRBJ2-2 | few | TRBV4-1
ASLPAGGSSYEQY | TRBJ2-7 | once | TRBV28
ASSQEQGETQY | TRBJ2-5 | . | TRBV4-1
SVGSYGYT | TRBJ1-2 | . | TRBV29-1
ASSLAGTSGGIAYEQY | TRBJ2-7 | . | TRBV5-1
ASSGGTGWNQPQH | TRBJ1-5 | . | TRBV7-8
ATGDSQYSNQPQH | TRBJ1-5 | once | TRBV24-1
ATSMGQGFYEQY | TRBJ2-7 | . | TRBV15
ASSLPQGTNTGELF | TRBJ2-2 | . | TRBV5-1
ASRGPQETQY | TRBJ2-5 | . | TRBV11-3
ASSGQDNYGYT | TRBJ1-2 | few | TRBV6-6
SVDSGGAGEQF | TRBJ2-1 | . | TRBV29-1
ASSLFTGEVTEAF | TRBJ1-1 | few | TRBV11-2
ASSSNSRGTEAF | TRBJ1-1 | . | TRBV18
ASSVSSGGLSYEQY | TRBJ2-7 | . | TRBV9
ASSRQGYEQY | TRBJ2-7 | . | TRBV7-2
ASSYSGTDEAF | TRBJ1-1 | many | TRBV27
ASSLGGWGRNQPQH | TRBJ1-5 | . | TRBV7-2
ASSFSGSNSKQY | TRBJ2-7 | once | TRBV28
AISLGQGETGELF | TRBJ2-2 | . | TRBV10-3
ASSPKGLAGKTGHTQY | TRBJ2-3 | . | TRBV18
ATSRDGRETQY | TRBJ2-5 | . | TRBV15
ASSLLNRGETQY | TRBJ2-5 | . | TRBV11-2
ASSGPGTGILDTQY | TRBJ2-3 | . | TRBV7-9
ASSLSWSNQPQH | TRBJ1-5 | . | TRBV5-6
ASSIRQASSYNSPLH | TRBJ1-6 | once | TRBV5-1
ASSKTGTGGSNTEAF | TRBJ1-1 | once | TRBV27
ASSGNRGLSGNTIY | TRBJ1-3 | . | TRBV9
ASSGPGQTGYT | TRBJ1-2 | . | TRBV9